One and the same sample provided the 10 T cell receptor beta chains below, sequenced in a study of early T cells in non-severe SARS-CoV-2 infection. TCRdb processed the 5' RACE reads anew with MiXCR; each CDR3 protein has one entry. The table includes more than 50,000 distinct CDR3 sequences, roughly 12% detected once. This material consisted of whole blood, taken at baseline. The receptors originated from an adult who was a healthcare worker with PCR-confirmed SARS-CoV-2 infection or an uninfected control (not recorded which).

Only a few counts were recorded for this clonotype. This sequence joins TRBV11-2 and TRBJ1-4, with D uncertain. This CDR3 has 14 amino acids. CDR1 and CDR2 (germline): SGHAT, FQNNGV. Trimming took 3 bases from V and 7 from J, leaving 12 bases between them. The CDR3 nucleotides read TGTGCCAGCAGCTTCCGCTTGCTAGGTGAAAAACTGTTTTTT. This sequence encodes CASSFRLLGEKLFF.

The chain links TRBV10-1 to TRBJ2-7; TRBD2 aligns across 13 bases. With V trimmed by 2 bases and J by 9 bases, 4 bases remained unmatched. Germline V gene data show CDR1 as WNHNN and CDR2 as SYGVQD (reference sequence). This CDR3 comprises 14 residues. CDR3 sequence (DNA): TGCGCCAGCAGTGAGGGACTAGCGGGAGCTCTGCAGTACTTC. This encodes CASSEGLAGALQYF.

This clonotype was seen a handful of times. V usage is TRBV28 and J usage is TRBJ2-7, with D tentatively TRBD1 (6 bases). Per germline, CDR1 MDHEN and CDR2 SYDVKM. This CDR3 has 10 amino acids. V dropped 6 bases and J dropped 7 bases, with 7 bases sitting between them. This chain's CDR3 is CASSRGEQYF. The CDR3 DNA reads as TGTGCCAGCAGCAGGGGAGAGCAGTACTTC.

This clonotype has a handful of counts. V usage is TRBV28 and J usage is TRBJ2-3, with D tentatively TRBD2 (6 bases). V was clipped by 2 bases and J by 5 bases, with 14 bases between them. The V gene's germline CDR1 is MDHEN and CDR2 SYDVKM. The CDR3 has 15 amino acids. Here the CDR3 reads CASSLGGARGDTQYF. The DNA for the CDR3 is TGTGCCAGCAGTTTAGGAGGGGCTCGGGGAGATACGCAGTATTTT.

The rearrangement links TRBV19 to TRBJ2-4; possible D gene TRBD1, 7 bases. CDR3 length equals 15 residues. The V end lost 8 bases, the J end lost 10 bases, and 24 bases lay between the germline ends. The germline V gene encodes CDR1 LNHDA and CDR2 SQIVND (reference sequence). DNA of the CDR3: TGTGCCAGTGCCCGGGGGCAACGGACAGGACCTATTCAGTACTTC. Translating it yields CASARGQRTGPIQYF.

This clonotype was recorded at least ten times. This chain links TRBV20-1 with TRBJ2-7, with TRBD1 as a possible D gene (5 bases). CDR1 DFQATT and CDR2 SNEGSKA come from the germline V gene (reference sequence). The V gene lost 0 bases and the J gene lost 4 bases, with 13 bases spanning the gap. CDR3 length equals 14 residues. The CDR3 reads CSARDTGLGYEQYF. CDR3 coding DNA: TGCAGTGCTAGAGATACAGGTTTGGGGTACGAGCAGTACTTC.

This clonotype has ten or more counts. The chain uses TRBV9 and TRBJ1-6; maybe TRBD1 (6 bases). Trimming removed 8 bases from V and 7 bases from J, with 16 bases in between. The CDR3 spans 14 residues. Germline assignment: CDR1 SGDLS and CDR2 YYNGEE. This CDR3 is CASRRGTSNSPLHF. CDR3 DNA: TGTGCCAGTCGGCGCGGGACAAGCAATTCACCCCTCCACTTT.

This clonotype was observed a handful of times. This chain uses TRBV3-1 with TRBJ1-3, with D possibly being TRBD1 (5 bases). CDR3 length: 16 residues. Germline CDR1 is LGHDT and CDR2 is YNNKEL (reference sequence). V was shortened by 4 bases and J by 0 bases, with 13 bases between the two germline ends. For the CDR3, the DNA is TGTGCCAGCAGCCCCTGGGACTTCAGCTCTGGAAACACCATATATTTT. The encoded protein is CASSPWDFSSGNTIYF. Full variable domain (outside the CDR3, taken from reference TRBV3-1 and TRBJ1-3): DTAVSQTPKYLVTQMGNDKSIKCEQNLGHDTMYWYKQDSKKFLKIMFSYNNKELIINETVPNRFSPKSPDKAHLNLHINSLELGDSAVYFCASSPWDFSSGNTIYFGEGSWLTVV.

The chain couples TRBV28 to TRBJ2-3; no clear D. This CDR3 is built from 13 residues. Germline loops: CDR1 MDHEN, CDR2 SYDVKM. Trimming pared 2 bases from V and 6 bases from J, leaving 9 bases between. The CDR3 sequence is CASSLPSRDTQYF. CDR3 coding DNA: TGTGCCAGCAGTTTACCCAGCAGGGATACGCAGTATTTT.

The gene calls are TRBV29-1 and TRBJ1-2; 10 bases fit TRBD1. The CDR3 loop spans 13 amino acids. J lost 8 bases, V lost 7 bases, and 10 bases had no gene match. CDR1 and CDR2 (germline): SQVTM, ANQGSEA. CDR3 residues: CSAQGGTGVGYTF. The CDR3 nucleotides read TGCAGCGCCCAGGGGGGGACAGGGGTCGGCTACACCTTC. The full variable domain, its missing parts supplied by reference TRBV29-1 and TRBJ1-2, is SAVISQKPSRDICQRGTSLTIQCQVDSQVTMMFWYRQQPGQSLTLIATANQGSEATYESGFVIDKFPISRPNLTFSTLTVSNMSPEDSSIYLCSAQGGTGVGYTFGSGTRLTVV.